The 12 T cell receptor beta chains listed next were all sequenced from one sample in a study of early T cells in non-severe SARS-CoV-2 infection. TCRdb reprocessed the 5' RACE reads via MiXCR and lists one record per CDR3 protein. Among 57,000 or so distinct CDR3 sequences, roughly an eighth were seen once, and the ten largest hold 4.8%. The source material was whole blood. These receptors came from an adult who was a healthcare worker with PCR-confirmed SARS-CoV-2 infection or an uninfected control (not recorded which).

This clonotype showed up just a few times. The V gene is TRBV6-2 or TRBV6-3, the J gene TRBJ2-2; no definite D call. This CDR3 is 11 amino acids long. The V end lost 6 bases, the J end lost 6 bases, and 5 bases lay between the germline ends. The germline gives CDR1 MNHEY, CDR2 SVGEGT. The CDR3 sequence: CASRVSGELFF. The CDR3 DNA sequence: TGTGCCAGCAGGGTGTCCGGGGAGCTGTTTTTT.

Only a few counts were recorded for this clonotype. CDR3 residues: CASSLASTFVAGGRQETQYF. Here the CDR3 DNA reads TGTGCCAGCAGCTTAGCCTCGACGTTCGTGGCGGGGGGGCGTCAAGAGACCCAGTACTTC. The J gene is TRBJ2-5, the V gene TRBV7-9, with 9 bases identical to TRBD2. J lost 2 bases, V lost 0 bases, and 16 bases had no gene match. This CDR3 region has 20 residues. CDR1 is SEHNR, CDR2 FQNEAQ, per germline (reference sequence).

The chain recombines TRBV27 with TRBJ2-1; possibly TRBD2 for D (6 bases). V lost 3 bases and J lost 12, with 21 bases in between. CDR3 length: 15 amino acids. CDR1 is MNHEY, CDR2 SMNVEV, per germline (reference sequence). The CDR3 DNA follows: TGTGCCAGCAGTTTGGAGGCGGGGAGCTTATTTCGGCAGTTCTTC. This gives the protein CASSLEAGSLFRQFF.

This clonotype occurred a few times. The chain employs TRBV7-8 and TRBJ1-2; 9 bases fit TRBD1. CDR3 length: 19 residues. With V trimmed by 4 bases and J by 3 bases, 18 bases remained unmatched. Germline V lookup: CDR1 SGHVS, CDR2 FQNEAQ. The CDR3 DNA is TGTGCCAGCAGCTACAACCGGGACAGGGTTTTTCGAGGGGACTATGGCTACACCTTC. It specifies CASSYNRDRVFRGDYGYTF.

The chain carries TRBV5-1 and TRBJ2-1, with TRBD2 matching over 12 bases. The ends lost 1 base at V and 7 bases at J; junction bases unmatched: 3. The germline gives CDR1 SGHRS, CDR2 YFSETQ. This CDR3 has 15 residues. Here the CDR3 DNA reads TGCGCCAGCAGCTTGAGACTAGCGGGAGATAATGAGCAGTTCTTC. Protein product: CASSLRLAGDNEQFF.

This chain uses TRBV7-2 with TRBJ1-6; D is ambiguous. The CDR3 totals 12 residues. Trimming left V 5 bases short and J 7 bases short, with 6 bases between. The germline gives CDR1 SGHTA, CDR2 FQGNSA. This chain's CDR3 is CASSLMNSPLHF. The CDR3 DNA sequence: TGTGCCAGCAGCCTGATGAATTCACCCCTCCACTTT.

This rearrangement joins TRBV11-2 to TRBJ1-5; weak D call: TRBD1 (6 bases). V was cut by 3 bases and J by 0 bases, with 9 bases left in between. Germline V lookup: CDR1 SGHAT, CDR2 FQNNGV. The CDR3 has 15 residues. The CDR3 sequence: CASSLGTNSNQPQHF. DNA for the CDR3: TGTGCCAGCAGCTTGGGGACAAATAGCAATCAGCCCCAGCATTTT.

This rearrangement joins TRBV7-9 to TRBJ1-2; the D is unclear. The CDR3 consists of 12 residues. The germline gives CDR1 SEHNR, CDR2 FQNEAQ (reference sequence). The V and J ends lost 3 bases and 4 bases respectively, with 6 bases between them. CDR3 in amino acids: CASSFNAYGYTF. The CDR3 DNA is TGTGCCAGCAGCTTTAACGCCTATGGCTACACCTTC.

This clonotype has at least ten counts. The chain has TRBV27 and TRBJ2-1; 9 bases are a match to TRBD1. From germline, CDR1 is MNHEY and CDR2 SMNVEV (reference sequence). There are 17 residues in the CDR3. After removal of 0 bases from V and 9 bases from J, the junction contained 12 bases not matched to a gene. CDR3 in amino acids: CASSLSKGYRGRLEQFF. The CDR3 DNA reads as TGTGCCAGCAGTTTATCGAAGGGGTACAGGGGGCGTCTTGAGCAGTTCTTC.

The V gene is TRBV5-4, the J gene TRBJ2-1; D gene ambiguous. Trimming cost V 1 base and J 5 bases, with 10 bases left between them. The CDR3 extends over 14 amino acids. Germline-derived CDR1 and CDR2 are SGHNT and YYREEE (reference sequence). For the CDR3, the DNA is TGTGCCAGCAGCTTGCCCGGGTTTGACAATGAGCAGTTCTTC. It codes for CASSLPGFDNEQFF.

The chain uses TRBV29-1 and TRBJ1-1, with 9 bases aligning to TRBD1. J gave up 5 bases and V 3 bases, and 7 bases lay outside the gene matches. This CDR3 comprises 14 residues. Germline CDR1 reads SQVTM; CDR2 reads ANQGSEA. The CDR3 loop reads CSVERRTGETEAFF. CDR3 in DNA: TGCAGCGTTGAGCGTAGGACAGGGGAGACTGAAGCTTTCTTT.

This clonotype has just one count. This chain links TRBV28 with TRBJ2-5; 8 positions match TRBD1. From germline, CDR1 is MDHEN and CDR2 SYDVKM. V was pared by 4 bases and J by 3 bases, with 7 bases of the junction left unmatched. The CDR3 sequence is 15 residues long. This CDR3 reads CASSSQGAGEETQYF. CDR3 coding DNA: TGTGCCAGCAGTTCCCAGGGGGCAGGAGAAGAGACCCAGTACTTC.